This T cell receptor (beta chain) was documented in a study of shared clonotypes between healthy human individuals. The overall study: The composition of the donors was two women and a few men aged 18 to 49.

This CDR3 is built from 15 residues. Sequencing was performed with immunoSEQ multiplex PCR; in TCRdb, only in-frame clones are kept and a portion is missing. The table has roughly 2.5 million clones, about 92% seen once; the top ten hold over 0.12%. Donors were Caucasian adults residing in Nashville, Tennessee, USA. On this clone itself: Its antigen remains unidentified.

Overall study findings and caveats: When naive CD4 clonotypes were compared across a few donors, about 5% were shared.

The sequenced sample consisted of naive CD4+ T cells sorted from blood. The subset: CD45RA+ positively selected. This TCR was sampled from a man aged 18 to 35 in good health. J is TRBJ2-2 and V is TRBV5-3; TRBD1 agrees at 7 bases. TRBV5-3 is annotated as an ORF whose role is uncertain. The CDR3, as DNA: TGTGTTAATACAGGGGATTCGACGAACACCGGGGAGCTGTTTTTT. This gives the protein CVNTGDSTNTGELFF.